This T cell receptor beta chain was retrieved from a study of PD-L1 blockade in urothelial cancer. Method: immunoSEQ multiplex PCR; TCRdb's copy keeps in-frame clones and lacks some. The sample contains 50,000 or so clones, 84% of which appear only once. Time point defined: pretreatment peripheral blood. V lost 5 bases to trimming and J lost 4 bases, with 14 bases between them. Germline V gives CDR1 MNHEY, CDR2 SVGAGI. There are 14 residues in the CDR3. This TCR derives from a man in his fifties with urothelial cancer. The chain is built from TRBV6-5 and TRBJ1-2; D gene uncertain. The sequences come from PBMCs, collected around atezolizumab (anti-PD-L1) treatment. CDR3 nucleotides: TGTGCCAGCAGTCTGGACTCCAGCACCTATGGCTACACCTTC. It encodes CASSLDSSTYGYTF.